These 29 T cell receptor beta chains originate from one sample sequenced in a study of graft-versus-host responses after intestinal transplantation. Antigen specificity for these receptors is unknown. Assay: immunoSEQ multiplex PCR; the TCRdb copy retains only in-frame clones and omits some. The sample comprises more than 70,000 clones, 85% to 95% of which are singletons, and roughly 0.39% rests with the top ten. The specimen was unstimulated CD8+ T cells sorted from spleen or lymph node cells, collected before transplant. The origin of the receptors is a human donor who was the organ donor for an intestinal transplant.

The V and J genes are TRBV19 and TRBJ2-5; 8 bases fit TRBD2. The CDR3 runs 15 residues. Trimming removed 3 bases from V and 5 bases from J; junction bases left unmatched: 8. From germline, CDR1 is LNHDA and CDR2 SQIVND (reference sequence). CDR3 amino acids: CASSISGGAGETQYF. In DNA, the CDR3 is TGTGCCAGTAGTATTTCGGGGGGGGCCGGTGAGACCCAGTACTTC.

The rearrangement joins TRBV2 to TRBJ2-7, with D maybe TRBD1 (6 bases). V lost 4 bases to trimming and J lost 2 bases, with 12 bases between them. CDR3 length equals 14 residues. Germline assignment: CDR1 SNHLY and CDR2 FYNNEI. CDR3 region: CASSARDTTYEQYF. The CDR3 nucleotides are TGTGCCAGCAGTGCTAGGGACACTACCTACGAGCAGTACTTC.

The chain has TRBV9 and TRBJ2-5; 7 positions agree with TRBD2. The V and J ends lost 5 bases and 5 bases, in that order; junction bases with no gene match: 3. CDR1 and CDR2 (germline): SGDLS, YYNGEE. The CDR3 is 12 amino acids. CDR3 sequence (DNA): TGTGCCAGCAGTGGGGGGGAGGAGACCCAGTACTTC. Translating it yields CASSGGEETQYF.

The chain couples TRBV5-4 to TRBJ2-3, with 9 nucleotides matching TRBD1. The germline V gene has CDR1 SGHNT and CDR2 YYREEE (reference sequence). The CDR3 is made up of 14 amino acids. With V trimmed by 3 bases and J by 6 bases, 5 bases remained unmatched. The CDR3 DNA sequence: TGTGCCAGCAGCTCCGGGACAGGGTGGGATACGCAGTATTTT. Translated: CASSSGTGWDTQYF. The whole variable domain, remainder taken from reference TRBV5-4 and TRBJ2-3, is ETGVTQSPTHLIKTRGQQVTLRCSSQSGHNTVSWYQQALGQGPQFIFQYYREEENGRGNFPPRFSGLQFPNYSSELNVNALELDDSALYLCASSSGTGWDTQYFGPGTRLTVL.

The rearrangement uses TRBV2 and TRBJ1-4; TRBD1 agrees at 9 bases. Germline V gene data show CDR1 as SNHLY and CDR2 as FYNNEI. The V gene end was trimmed by 6 bases and the J gene end by 0 bases; junction bases not matched to a gene: 5. The CDR3 length is 16 residues. CDR3 coding DNA: TGTGCCAGCAGGGGACAGGGACGAGCAACTAATGAAAAACTGTTTTTT. Residues: CASRGQGRATNEKLFF.

The rearrangement uses TRBV6-4 and TRBJ2-3; 7 bases line up with TRBD1. The CDR3 is 14 residues long. From germline, CDR1 is MRHNA and CDR2 SNTAGT. V lost 8 bases to trimming and J lost 2 bases; unmatched junction nucleotides: 7. CDR3 nucleotides: TGTGCCAGCTCAGTGGACAGGAACACAGATACGCAGTATTTT. This encodes CASSVDRNTDTQYF.

The V gene is TRBV4-3, the J gene TRBJ1-5; D may be TRBD1 (5 bases). V was cut by 0 bases and J by 9 bases, with 15 bases left in between. Germline loops: CDR1 LGHNA, CDR2 YSLEER. The CDR3 sequence is 15 residues long. The CDR3 bases are TGCGCCAGCAGCCAAGATTGGGGCGGAGCGGGGCCCCAGCATTTT. Protein product: CASSQDWGGAGPQHF.

The rearrangement links TRBV5-6 to TRBJ1-2; 7 bases agree with TRBD1. V gave up 0 bases and J gave up 7 bases; unmatched junction bases: 15. This CDR3 contains 17 residues. Germline V gives CDR1 SGHDT, CDR2 YYEEEE. CDR3 nucleotide sequence: TGTGCCAGCAGCTTGGCCCACAGGGGCATCTTATCTGGTGGCTACACCTTC. Protein sequence: CASSLAHRGILSGGYTF.

J is TRBJ1-1 and V is TRBV9; D is undetermined. Germline CDR1 is SGDLS and CDR2 is YYNGEE. V shed 0 bases and J shed 0 bases, with 6 bases lying between them. The CDR3 length is 14 residues. The CDR3 here is CASSVDSLNTEAFF. CDR3 DNA: TGTGCCAGCAGCGTAGACAGCCTGAACACTGAAGCTTTCTTT.

This clone was counted once. The sample contains more than one DNA sequence encoding this CDR3. The rearrangement joins TRBV27 to TRBJ1-2, with D hard to call. Germline CDR1 MNHEY, CDR2 SMNVEV (reference sequence). The CDR3 has 13 amino acids. V lost 2 bases and J lost 2, with 6 bases in between. For the CDR3, the DNA is TGTGCCAGCAGTTTAGGGCGCAACTATGGCTACACCTTC. Encoded protein: CASSLGRNYGYTF.

The chain carries TRBV29-1 and TRBJ2-2; no reliable D call. In germline, CDR1 is SQVTM, CDR2 ANQGSEA. The CDR3 has 13 residues. The V end lost 4 bases, the J end lost 0 bases, and 6 bases lay between the germline ends. The CDR3 loop is CSVGLTNTGELFF. CDR3 nucleotides: TGCAGCGTTGGGCTGACGAACACCGGGGAGCTGTTTTTT.

This chain links TRBV5-6 with TRBJ1-1; D call uncertain. The germline CDR1 and CDR2 sequences are SGHDT and YYEEEE. The V gene lost 4 bases and the J gene lost 2 bases, with 9 bases spanning the gap. This CDR3 has 13 residues. Written as DNA, the CDR3 is TGTGCCAGCAGCGAGGGCTCTAACACTGAAGCTTTCTTT. This translates into CASSEGSNTEAFF.

The rearrangement uses TRBV7-8 and TRBJ2-7, with D tentatively TRBD1 (6 bases). CDR1 and CDR2 from the germline V gene are SGHVS and FQNEAQ. The CDR3 totals 12 residues. Trimming removed 4 bases from V and 4 bases from J, with 8 bases in between. CDR3: CASSYTGYEQYF. The CDR3 bases are TGTGCCAGCAGCTACACAGGGTACGAGCAGTACTTC.

J is TRBJ2-1 and V is TRBV7-9, with 8 bases fitting TRBD1. The CDR3 length is 14 residues. Germline trimming cut 1 base from V and 6 bases from J; bases unmatched to any gene: 2. From germline, CDR1 is SEHNR and CDR2 FQNEAQ (reference sequence). The CDR3 DNA is TGTGCCAGCAGCTTAGGTGACAGGGGCAATGAGCAGTTCTTC. Its translation: CASSLGDRGNEQFF.

The chain combines TRBV6-5 with TRBJ2-3; 9 bases fit TRBD2. The V gene's germline CDR1 is MNHEY and CDR2 SVGAGI. V dropped 0 bases and J dropped 6; count of bases not matched to a gene: 7. The CDR3 is 16 residues long. CDR3 region: CASSYSASGAEDTQYF. CDR3 bases: TGTGCCAGCAGTTACTCGGCTAGCGGGGCAGAGGATACGCAGTATTTT.

The rearrangement uses TRBV15 and TRBJ1-2; D ambiguous. The CDR3 has 13 amino acids. Trimming stripped 8 bases from V and 5 bases from J, with 15 bases between. Germline values: CDR1 LNHNV, CDR2 YYDKDF (reference sequence). The CDR3 spells CATEGGGGYGYTF. CDR3 nucleotides: TGTGCCACCGAGGGAGGAGGAGGGTATGGCTACACCTTC.

The chain combines TRBV11-2 with TRBJ2-7; D perhaps matches TRBD1 (5 bases). There are 13 residues in the CDR3. V was clipped by 0 bases and J by 3 bases, with 6 bases between them. Germline CDR1 reads SGHAT; CDR2 reads FQNNGV. As DNA, the CDR3 is TGTGCCAGCAGCTTAGAGACAGTCTACGAGCAGTACTTC. Translating it yields CASSLETVYEQYF.

The V gene is TRBV9, the J gene TRBJ1-2, with a tentative D call TRBD1 (6 bases). Germline CDR1 and CDR2: SGDLS and YYNGEE. V was cut by 3 bases and J by 1 base, with 10 bases left in between. This CDR3 is built from 14 residues. The CDR3 nucleotides are TGTGCCAGCAGCGAGGGACATCTTAACTATGGCTACACCTTC. This translates into CASSEGHLNYGYTF.

V usage is TRBV11-1 and J usage is TRBJ1-2, with TRBD1 matching over 9 bases. The junction had 7 bases not matched to a gene; V was cut back by 4 bases and J by 4 bases. The CDR3 is made up of 15 amino acids. The germline V gene has CDR1 SGHAT and CDR2 FQDESV (reference sequence). The CDR3 DNA reads TGTGCCAGCAGCTATTACCCGGGACAGGGCTATGGCTACACCTTC. Amino acid sequence: CASSYYPGQGYGYTF.

This clone was seen once. CDR3 nucleotide sequence: TGTGCCACCCTAAGGACAAGGAATTACAATGAGCAGTTCTTC. Its protein is CATLRTRNYNEQFF. V is TRBV6-5 and J is TRBJ2-1, with a weak D call TRBD1 (5 bases). Between the trimmed V and J ends, which lost 10 bases and 4 bases, there was a span of 17 bases. Germline-derived CDR1 and CDR2 are MNHEY and SVGAGI. The CDR3 runs to 14 residues.

As to this clone: At one of its ends the junction is not consistent with the germline gene, which may arise from a read error. This chain joins TRBV13 and TRBJ1-1, with D uncertain. Germline CDR1 PRHDT, CDR2 FYEKMQ (reference sequence). CDR3 length: 14 amino acids. CDR3 sequence: CASSVGQMNTEAFF. In nucleotides, the CDR3 is TGTGCCAGCAGCGTAGGGCAGATGAACACTGAAGCTTTCTTT. The whole variable domain, remainder taken from reference TRBV13 and TRBJ1-1, is AAGVIQSPRHLIKEKRETATLKCYPIPRHDTVYWYQQGPGQDPQFLISFYEKMQSDKGSIPDRFSAQQFSDYHSELNMSSLELGDSALYFCASSVGQMNTEAFFGQGTRLTVV.

V is TRBV10-1 and J is TRBJ1-1; D unresolved. With 11 bases removed from V and 11 bases from J, the gap between germline ends came to 15 bases. Germline V gene lookup returns CDR1 WNHNN and CDR2 SYGVQD (reference sequence). There are 10 residues in the CDR3. CDR3 sequence reads: CAGRWTGAFF. The DNA for the CDR3 is TGCGCCGGTCGGTGGACGGGGGCTTTCTTT.

The V call is TRBV2, the J call TRBJ2-3, with D tentatively TRBD2 (5 bases). CDR3 size: 12 residues. CDR1 is SNHLY and CDR2 is FYNNEI in the germline V gene. V lost 7 bases and J 5 bases, leaving 10 bases between the germline ends. CDR3 loop: CASTRGRDTQYF. In DNA, the CDR3 is TGTGCCAGCACACGGGGAAGAGATACGCAGTATTTT. Full variable domain (outside the CDR3, taken from reference TRBV2 and TRBJ2-3): EPEVTQTPSHQVTQMGQEVILRCVPISNHLYFYWYRQILGQKVEFLVSFYNNEISEKSEIFDDQFSVERPDGSNFTLKIRSTKLEDSAMYFCASTRGRDTQYFGPGTRLTVL.

Turning to this clone: Different DNA sequences within this sample yield the same CDR3. The rearrangement uses TRBV5-1 and TRBJ2-7, with 7 positions matching TRBD1. The CDR3 is 13 amino acids. Germline V gives CDR1 SGHRS, CDR2 YFSETQ. The junction had 1 base not matched to a gene; V was cut back by 2 bases and J by 2 bases. DNA of the CDR3: TGCGCCAGCAGCTTAACAGGGGCCTACGAGCAGTACTTC. Amino acids: CASSLTGAYEQYF.

The chain joins TRBV2 to TRBJ2-1, with 7 positions matching TRBD2. The junction had 14 bases not matched to a gene; V was cut back by 9 bases and J by 6 bases. Germline V gene data show CDR1 as SNHLY and CDR2 as FYNNEI. The CDR3 has 15 residues. The chain's CDR3 is CARKIGGGLFNEQFF. In DNA form, the CDR3 reads TGTGCCAGGAAGATCGGCGGGGGTTTGTTCAATGAGCAGTTCTTC.

The chain employs TRBV7-9 and TRBJ2-7, with 9 bases fitting TRBD1. V shed 5 bases, J shed 0 bases, and the junction held 8 bases outside the gene matches. The germline CDR1 and CDR2 sequences are SEHNR and FQNEAQ (reference sequence). The CDR3 length is 16 residues. In nucleotides, the CDR3 is TGTGCCAGCAGCACACGGACAGGGGTTGACTCCTACGAGCAGTACTTC. It encodes CASSTRTGVDSYEQYF. The full variable domain, completed using reference TRBV7-9 and TRBJ2-7, is DTGVSQNPRHKITKRGQNVTFRCDPISEHNRLYWYRQTLGQGPEFLTYFQNEAQLEKSRLLSDRFSAERPKGSFSTLEIQRTEQGDSAMYLCASSTRTGVDSYEQYFGPGTRLTVT.

The rearrangement links TRBV29-1 to TRBJ1-2; a weak D match, TRBD1 (5 bases). The CDR3 extends over 18 amino acids. CDR1 and CDR2 (germline): SQVTM, ANQGSEA. The V end was cut by 0 bases, the J end by 3 bases, with 23 bases between. The CDR3: CSVEDFSAVPRGDYGYTF. In DNA, the CDR3 is TGCAGCGTTGAAGATTTCTCTGCGGTGCCCCGGGGGGACTATGGCTACACCTTC.

This clone was picked up one time. The V gene is TRBV6-5, the J gene TRBJ2-7; 8 bases line up with TRBD1. The V and J ends lost 8 bases and 5 bases, in that order; junction bases with no gene match: 5. The CDR3 has 12 amino acids. Germline CDR1 reads MNHEY; CDR2 reads SVGAGI. The CDR3 nucleotides are TGTGCCAGCTCGTCAGGGGGCCACGAGCAGTACTTC. Protein product: CASSSGGHEQYF.

The chain combines TRBV2 with TRBJ2-7; 8 nucleotides match TRBD1. Germline V CDR1 and CDR2: SNHLY, FYNNEI. V lost 4 bases to trimming and J lost 2 bases; unmatched junction nucleotides: 7. This CDR3 has 15 residues. CDR3 residues: CASSGPGQVPYEQYF. The CDR3 region has the DNA TGTGCCAGCAGTGGACCGGGACAGGTCCCCTACGAGCAGTACTTC.